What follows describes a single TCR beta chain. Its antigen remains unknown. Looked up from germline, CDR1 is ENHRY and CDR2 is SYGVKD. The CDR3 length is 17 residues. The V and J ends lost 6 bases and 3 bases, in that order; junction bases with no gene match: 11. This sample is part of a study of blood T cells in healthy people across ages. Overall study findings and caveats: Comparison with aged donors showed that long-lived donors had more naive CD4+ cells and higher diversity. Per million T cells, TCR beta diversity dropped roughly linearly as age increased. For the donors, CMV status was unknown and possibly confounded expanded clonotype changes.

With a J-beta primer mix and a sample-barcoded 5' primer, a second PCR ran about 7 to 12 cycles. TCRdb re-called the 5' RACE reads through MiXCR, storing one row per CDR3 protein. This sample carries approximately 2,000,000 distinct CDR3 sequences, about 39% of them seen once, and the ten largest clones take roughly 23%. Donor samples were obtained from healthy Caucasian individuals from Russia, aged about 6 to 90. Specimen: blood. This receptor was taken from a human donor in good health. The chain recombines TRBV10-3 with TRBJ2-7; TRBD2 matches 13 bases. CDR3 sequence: CAISPSGLAGTYYEQYF. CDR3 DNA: TGTGCCATCAGCCCTTCGGGACTAGCGGGGACATACTACGAGCAGTACTTC.